The entry below describes one TCR beta chain. Antigen: not known. These data are taken from a study of vaccination effects on CD4 cells after COVID-19. In the study overall: BNT162b2 vaccine or mRNA-1273 vaccine was given to participants in two doses.

Generated by immunoSEQ multiplex PCR, the TCRdb table keeps only in-frame clones and is missing some. The sample consists of about 45,000 clones, roughly 74% of them appearing once. Cells that had been cultured for 10 days were the source of isolated CD4+ T cells. A half-medium replacement with IL-2 medium was carried out on days 3 and 7. This CDR3 spans 14 amino acids. V gave up 4 bases and J gave up 5 bases; unmatched junction bases: 2. Germline lookup yields CDR1 SGHTA and CDR2 FQGTGA. The V call is TRBV7-3, the J call TRBJ1-6, with 7 bases that match TRBD1. Sample: CD4+ T cells from PBMCs cultured without peptide, taken before COVID-19 vaccination. The receptor's source is a human donor who had a prior SARS-CoV-2 infection. This CDR3 reads CASSYTGDNSPLHF. The DNA of the CDR3 is TGTGCCAGCAGCTATACAGGGGATAATTCACCCCTCCACTTT.